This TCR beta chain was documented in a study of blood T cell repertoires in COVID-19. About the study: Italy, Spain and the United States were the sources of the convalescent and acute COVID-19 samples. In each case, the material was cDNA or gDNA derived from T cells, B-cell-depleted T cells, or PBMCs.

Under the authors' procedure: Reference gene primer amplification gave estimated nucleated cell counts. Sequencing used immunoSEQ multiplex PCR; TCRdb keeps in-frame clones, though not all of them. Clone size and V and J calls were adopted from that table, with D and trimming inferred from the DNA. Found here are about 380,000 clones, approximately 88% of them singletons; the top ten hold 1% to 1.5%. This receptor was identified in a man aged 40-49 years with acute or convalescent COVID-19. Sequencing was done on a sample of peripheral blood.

The DNA for the CDR3 is TGTGCCAGCAGTTCGTGGGACACCAACTATGGCTACACCTTC. Its protein is CASSSWDTNYGYTF. The rearrangement uses TRBV27 and TRBJ1-2; D may be TRBD1 (6 bases). This CDR3 has 14 residues. Deletions cut 4 bases from V and 2 bases from J, with 11 bases between. Germline CDR1 is MNHEY and CDR2 is SMNVEV (reference sequence).